The 2 T cell receptor beta chains reported below all come from one sample, sequenced in a study of cytomegalovirus exposure and HLA in healthy donors. Primers for the PCR totalled 60 Vbeta and 13 Jbeta. Profiling relied on immunoSEQ multiplex PCR, and the TCRdb table lists in-frame clones only, not all of them. The sample has fewer than 200,000 clones; around 64% are singletons. The specimen sequenced was PBMCs. The receptors were sampled from a woman aged 25-40 years in good health and CMV-seronegative.

This clone has just a few counts. The J gene is TRBJ1-3, the V gene TRBV19, with 7 bases matching TRBD1. The CDR3 is made up of 14 amino acids. Germline V gene data show CDR1 as LNHDA and CDR2 as SQIVND (reference sequence). The V segment lost 6 bases and the J segment 4 bases; nucleotides outside the gene matches: 6. This CDR3 is CASRPTGLGNTIYF. DNA of the CDR3: TGTGCCAGTAGGCCGACAGGGTTGGGAAACACCATATATTTT.

The rearrangement uses TRBV5-1 and TRBJ2-1; 11 bases line up with TRBD2. V trimming: 2 bases; J trimming: 0 bases; junction bases outside the gene matches: 4. CDR3 length: 17 amino acids. Germline values: CDR1 SGHRS, CDR2 YFSETQ. CDR3 coding DNA: TGCGCCAGCAGCTTCGATCTAGCGGGGGGCTCCTACAATGAGCAGTTCTTC. Translated, it gives CASSFDLAGGSYNEQFF.